Detailed here is one T cell receptor beta chain. Its antigen is not yet known. TCRdb records NextSeq 550 as the sequencer. The Human TCR Profiling Kit (MiLaboratory) was used to make UMI-labeled 5' RACE TRB cDNA libraries. The full amount of extracted RNA was used for cDNA synthesis, and the full amount of resulting cDNA was used for PCR amplification. The libraries were made side by side, with each library going through the same number of PCR cycles. The original pipeline was this. MIGEC and MiXCR extracted about 57,000 +/- 9,900 unique UMI-labeled TRB cDNA molecules per library, requiring at least two reads per UMI. On average, approximately 40,000 +/- 10,000 functional in-frame TRB CDR3 nucleotide clonotypes lacking stop codons were found per library. After downsampling to 5000 UMI-labeled TRB molecules per sample, diversity metrics such as normalized Shannon-Wiener and Chao1 were calculated in VDJtools. VDJtools was used to calculate clonotype-size-weighted physicochemical properties of the central five CDR3 residues, namely interaction energy, strength, volume and Kidera factor 4. One entry per CDR3 protein sequence results from the TCRdb reprocessing of the reads, with DNA left out. In this record, the V and J calls reflect TCRdb's handling and not the investigators' own analysis. The data table for this sample lists over 100,000 distinct CDR3 sequences. The ten largest clones take up around 0.41% of the sample.

The CDR3 starts with the cysteine, ends with the phenylalanine, and has 16 residues. The entry carries no DNA sequence. CDR1 and CDR2 are drawn from the germline V gene: MNHEY, SVGAGI. The data originate from a study of CXCR3-negative and CXCR3-positive naive CD8 T cells (dated by TCRdb to the late 2010s). For context, the study as a whole: In total, roughly 140 million TRB reads were obtained, which works out to roughly 1.5 +/- 0.3 million reads per library. Diversity and physicochemical repertoire analyses were performed on some 10 donors pooled from two independent experiments. For the TRBV-TRBJ cluster analysis, the naive subsets came from about five donors, while the memory cells came from 3 donors.

Findings and caveats that apply to the study as a whole: Because surface CD5, which is linked to self-reactivity in mice, was comparable between the naive subsets, TCR interaction strength was also inferred from the physicochemical properties of TRB CDR3s. TRBV-TRBJ usage was similar between naive CXCR3-negative and CXCR3-positive cells from the same donor, while memory cells showed distinct patterns. CXCR3 expression partially decreased after cryopreservation, so most assays used freshly isolated PBMCs. TRB CDR3s from CXCR3-positive naive cells showed higher hydrophobicity (lower Kidera factor 4), lower energy, and higher strength and volume indices than CXCR3-negative naive cells. Repertoire diversity was comparably high in both naive subsets but much lower in memory CD8+ T cells.

For each CD8+ T cell subset, flow sorting was done in triplicate, and roughly 310,000 cells per subset went directly into RLT lysis buffer. To exclude memory contaminants, naive CD8+ T cells were stringently defined as CD45RO-CCR7+CD27+CD95-. Peripheral blood mononuclear cells were isolated from buffy coats by standard density gradient centrifugation. Naive CXCR3-negative and CXCR3-positive CD8+ T cells were flow-sorted using a FACSAria III. An RNeasy Mini Kit was used to extract total RNA from the sorted cells. Sequenced sample: naive CXCR3+ CD8+ T cells from blood. In light of the paper, this sample's cell subset or site label describes: CD45RO-CCR7+CD27+CD95- naive CD8+ T cells expressing CXCR3 (TNR3+). This receptor was taken from a human donor in good health. Some clones in this sample may be carry-over from other donors' samples. The V gene is TRBV6-5 and the J gene is TRBJ2-5; TCRdb gives TRBD1 as the D gene, but with no DNA this cannot be confirmed. The CDR3 corresponds to CASSYGAGGEQETQYF.